This TCR beta chain was recorded in a study of OX40 agonist ivuxolimab in advanced cancers. Study-wide background: In this trial design, patients received ivuxolimab intravenously at 0.01 to 10 mg/kg every 2 weeks. Of the participants, 40% had some prior anti-PD-1, anti-PD-L1 or anti-CTLA-4 therapy, which was allowed. Overall study findings and caveats: The average count of expanded clones was higher among CD8+ T cells than among CD4+.

Prior autoimmune disease or systemic immunosuppression barred patients. On this clone itself: Its cognate antigen is unknown.

Using immunoSEQ multiplex PCR, the repertoire was profiled, and TCRdb retains in-frame clones only, with some absent. The sample holds 90,000 to 150,000 clones, 75% to 90% seen once. The CDR3 runs to 13 residues. Trimming pared 10 bases from V and 8 bases from J, leaving 20 bases between. CDR1 and CDR2 from the germline V gene are MNHNY and SVGAGI (reference sequence). The sequences come from CD4+ or CD8+ T cells sorted from blood, collected in a trial of the OX40 agonist ivuxolimab. The V gene is TRBV6-6, the J gene TRBJ1-2; TRBD1 is a possible D gene (5 bases). The receptor was derived from an adult with an advanced solid tumor such as melanoma, head and neck, liver or kidney cancer. The CDR3 bases are TGTGCCACCGGCGCCGGGGGAAGCTTAGGCTACACCTTC. Residues: CATGAGGSLGYTF.